A single sample is the source of the 3 T cell receptor beta chains below, sequenced in a study of beta chain features in type 1 diabetes. The study reverse transcribed the entire isolated RNA, so it sequenced expressed TCRB transcripts. Sequencing was performed with immunoSEQ multiplex PCR; in TCRdb, only in-frame clones are kept and a portion is missing. The sample gives 220,000 or so clones, roughly two thirds of which show up once; about 0.051% is in the top ten. The sequenced sample was naive CD4+ T cells from blood. These receptors all stem from a man aged 25 to 45 in good health.

This clone was detected only a few times. This sequence joins TRBV30 and TRBJ2-1; D is unresolved. Per germline, CDR1 GTSNPN and CDR2 SVGIG (reference sequence). Deletions cut 1 base from V and 9 bases from J, with 10 bases between. This CDR3 region has 12 residues. CDR3 nucleotides: TGTGCCTGGAGTGGAAAGTATATTGAGCAGTTCTTC. Encoded protein: CAWSGKYIEQFF.

This clone appeared a few times. The same CDR3 is also encoded by other DNA sequences in this sample. The chain combines TRBV29-1 with TRBJ2-1; D gene unclear. This CDR3 is 11 amino acids long. CDR1 is SQVTM, CDR2 ANQGSEA, per germline. The V end lost 4 bases, the J end lost 4 bases, and 5 bases lay between the germline ends. The DNA for the CDR3 is TGCAGCGTTGGAGGTTACAATGAGCAGTTCTTC. Its translation is CSVGGYNEQFF.

The V call is TRBV7-9, the J call TRBJ1-2; TRBD1 aligns across 9 bases. Looked up from germline, CDR1 is SEHNR and CDR2 is FQNEAQ (reference sequence). The J segment lost 1 base and the V segment lost 3 bases, leaving 3 bases of the junction unmatched. The CDR3 runs 15 residues. The CDR3 coding sequence is TGTGCCAGCAGCTTGGGACAGGGTCTTAACTATGGCTACACCTTC. Encoded protein: CASSLGQGLNYGYTF.